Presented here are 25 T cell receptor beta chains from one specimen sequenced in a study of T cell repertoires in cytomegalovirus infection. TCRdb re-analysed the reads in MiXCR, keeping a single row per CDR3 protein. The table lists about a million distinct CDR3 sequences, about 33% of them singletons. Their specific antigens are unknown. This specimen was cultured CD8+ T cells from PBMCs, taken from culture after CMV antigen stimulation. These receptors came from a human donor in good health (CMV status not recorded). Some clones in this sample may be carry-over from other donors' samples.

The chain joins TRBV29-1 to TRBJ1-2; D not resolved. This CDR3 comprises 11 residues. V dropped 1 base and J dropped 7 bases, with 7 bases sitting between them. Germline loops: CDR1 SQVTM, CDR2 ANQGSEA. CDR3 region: CSVEVGAGYTF. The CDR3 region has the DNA TGCAGCGTTGAAGTGGGCGCTGGCTACACCTTC.

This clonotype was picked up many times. CDR3 region: CASSFRVNTGELFF. In nucleotides, the CDR3 is TGTGCCAGCAGCTTTCGAGTAAACACCGGGGAGCTGTTTTTT. The chain is built from TRBV7-9 and TRBJ2-2; no firm D call. The V and J ends lost 3 bases and 2 bases respectively, with 7 bases between them. Per germline, CDR1 SEHNR and CDR2 FQNEAQ (reference sequence). The CDR3 covers 14 residues.

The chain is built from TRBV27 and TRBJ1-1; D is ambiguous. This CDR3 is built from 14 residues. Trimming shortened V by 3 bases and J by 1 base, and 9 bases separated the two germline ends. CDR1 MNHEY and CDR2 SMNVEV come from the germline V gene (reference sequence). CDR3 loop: CASSFGPRNTEAFF. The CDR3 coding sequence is TGTGCCAGCAGTTTCGGACCCCGGAACACTGAAGCTTTCTTT.

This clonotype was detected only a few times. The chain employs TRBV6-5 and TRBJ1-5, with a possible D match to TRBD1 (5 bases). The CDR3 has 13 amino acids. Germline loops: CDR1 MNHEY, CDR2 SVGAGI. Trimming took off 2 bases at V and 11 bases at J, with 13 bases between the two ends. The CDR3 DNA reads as TGTGCCAGCAGTTACGGAGGCGGGGCGGCCCAGCATTTT. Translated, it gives CASSYGGGAAQHF.

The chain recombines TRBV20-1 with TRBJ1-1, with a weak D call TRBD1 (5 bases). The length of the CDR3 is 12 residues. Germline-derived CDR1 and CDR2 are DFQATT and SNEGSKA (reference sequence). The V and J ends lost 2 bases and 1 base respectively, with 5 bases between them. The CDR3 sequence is CSARRGNTEAFF. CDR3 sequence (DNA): TGCAGTGCTAGAAGGGGGAACACTGAAGCTTTCTTT.

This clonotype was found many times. The DNA for the CDR3 is TGTGCCAGCAGTAGACCATACCAAACAAAACTGTTTTTT. It is translated as CASSRPYQTKLFF. V and J are TRBV25-1 and TRBJ1-4; D unresolved. CDR3 size: 13 residues. The V end was cut by 5 bases, the J end by 10 bases, with 14 bases between. The germline V gene encodes CDR1 MGHDK and CDR2 SYGVNS.

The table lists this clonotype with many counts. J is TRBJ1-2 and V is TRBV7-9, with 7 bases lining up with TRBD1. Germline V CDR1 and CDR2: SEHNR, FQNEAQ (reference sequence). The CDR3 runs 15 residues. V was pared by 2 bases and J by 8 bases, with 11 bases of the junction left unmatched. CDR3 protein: CASSLRTGPLDGYTF. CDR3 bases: TGTGCCAGCAGCTTAAGGACAGGACCTCTGGACGGCTACACCTTC. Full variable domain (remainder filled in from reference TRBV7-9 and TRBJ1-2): DTGVSQNPRHKITKRGQNVTFRCDPISEHNRLYWYRQTLGQGPEFLTYFQNEAQLEKSRLLSDRFSAERPKGSFSTLEIQRTEQGDSAMYLCASSLRTGPLDGYTFGSGTRLTVV.

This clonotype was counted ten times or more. The CDR3 nucleotides read TGTGCCAGCAGCTTAAGCGGGGGGGTTCAAGAGACCCAGTACTTC. It specifies CASSLSGGVQETQYF. The chain combines TRBV7-2 with TRBJ2-5, with TRBD2 matching over 10 bases. J lost 2 bases, V lost 2 bases, and 2 bases had no gene match. CDR1 and CDR2 (germline): SGHTA, FQGNSA. The CDR3 is 15 residues long.

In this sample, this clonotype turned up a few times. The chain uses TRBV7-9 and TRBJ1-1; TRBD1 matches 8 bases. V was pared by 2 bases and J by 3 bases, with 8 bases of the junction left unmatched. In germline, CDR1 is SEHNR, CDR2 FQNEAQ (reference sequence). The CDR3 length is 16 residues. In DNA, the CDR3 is TGTGCCAGCAGCTTACTGCAGGGGGCCCCGGACACTGAAGCTTTCTTT. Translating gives CASSLLQGAPDTEAFF.

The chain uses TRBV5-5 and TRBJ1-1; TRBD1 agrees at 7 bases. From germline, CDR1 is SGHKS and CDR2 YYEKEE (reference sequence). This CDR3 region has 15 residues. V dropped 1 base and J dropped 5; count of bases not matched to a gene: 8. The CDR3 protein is CASSLSWRGRTEAFF. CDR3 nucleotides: TGTGCCAGCAGCTTGAGCTGGAGGGGGCGAACTGAAGCTTTCTTT.

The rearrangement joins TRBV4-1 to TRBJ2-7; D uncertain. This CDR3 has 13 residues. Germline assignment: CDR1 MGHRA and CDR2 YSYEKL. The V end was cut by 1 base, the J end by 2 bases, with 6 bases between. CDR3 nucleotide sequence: TGCGCCAGCAGCCAAGCCGTCGCCTACGAGCAGTACTTC. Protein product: CASSQAVAYEQYF.

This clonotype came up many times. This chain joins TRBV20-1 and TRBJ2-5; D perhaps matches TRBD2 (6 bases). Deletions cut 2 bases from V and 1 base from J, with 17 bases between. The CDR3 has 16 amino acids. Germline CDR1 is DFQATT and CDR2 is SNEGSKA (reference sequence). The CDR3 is CSARIRGTGSQETQYF. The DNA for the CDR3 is TGCAGTGCTAGAATCCGGGGGACGGGGTCCCAAGAGACCCAGTACTTC.

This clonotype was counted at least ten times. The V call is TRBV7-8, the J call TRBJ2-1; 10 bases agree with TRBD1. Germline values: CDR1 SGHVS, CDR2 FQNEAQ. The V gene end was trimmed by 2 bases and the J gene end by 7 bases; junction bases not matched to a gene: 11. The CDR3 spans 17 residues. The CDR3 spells CASSLKGRQGAYNEQFF. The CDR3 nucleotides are TGTGCCAGCAGCTTAAAGGGTCGACAGGGGGCTTATAATGAGCAGTTCTTC. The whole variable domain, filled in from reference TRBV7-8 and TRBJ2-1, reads GAGVSQSPRYKVAKRGQDVALRCDPISGHVSLFWYQQALGQGPEFLTYFQNEAQLDKSGLPSDRFFAERPEGSVSTLKIQRTQQEDSAVYLCASSLKGRQGAYNEQFFGPGTRLTVL.

The CDR3 here is CAISARDTKTAYGYTF. The CDR3 DNA sequence: TGTGCCATCAGTGCTCGGGACACCAAGACCGCCTATGGCTACACCTTC. This sequence joins TRBV10-3 and TRBJ1-2; the D gene is possibly TRBD1 (6 bases). V lost 4 bases to trimming and J lost 4 bases, with 19 bases between them. The germline V gene has CDR1 ENHRY and CDR2 SYGVKD. The CDR3 spans 16 residues.

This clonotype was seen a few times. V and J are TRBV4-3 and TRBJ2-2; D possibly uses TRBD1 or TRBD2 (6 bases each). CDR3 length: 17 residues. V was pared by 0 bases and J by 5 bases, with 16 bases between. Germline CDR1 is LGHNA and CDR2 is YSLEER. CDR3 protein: CASSQEGRTDQTGELFF. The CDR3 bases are TGCGCCAGCAGCCAAGAAGGGAGGACAGATCAAACCGGGGAGCTGTTTTTT.

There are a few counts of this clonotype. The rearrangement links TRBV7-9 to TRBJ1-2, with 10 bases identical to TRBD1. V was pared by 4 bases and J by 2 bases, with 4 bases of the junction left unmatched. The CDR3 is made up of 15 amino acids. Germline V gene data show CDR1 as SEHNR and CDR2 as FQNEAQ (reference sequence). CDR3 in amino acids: CASSSGQGRNYGYTF. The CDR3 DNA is TGTGCCAGCAGCTCGGGACAGGGGCGGAACTATGGCTACACCTTC.

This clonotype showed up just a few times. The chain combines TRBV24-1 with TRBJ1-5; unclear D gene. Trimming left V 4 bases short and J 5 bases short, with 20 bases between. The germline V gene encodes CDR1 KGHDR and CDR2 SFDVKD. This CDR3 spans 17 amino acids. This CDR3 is CATSESGRAPKDQPQHF. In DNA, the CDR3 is TGTGCCACCAGTGAAAGCGGGCGGGCCCCGAAGGATCAGCCCCAGCATTTT.

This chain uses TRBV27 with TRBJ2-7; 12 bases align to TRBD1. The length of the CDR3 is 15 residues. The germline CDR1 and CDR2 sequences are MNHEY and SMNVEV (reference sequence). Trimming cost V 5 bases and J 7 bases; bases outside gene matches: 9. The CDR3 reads CASSRGTGGRWEQYV. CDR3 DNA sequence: TGTGCCAGCAGTAGAGGGACAGGGGGCAGGTGGGAGCAGTACGTC.

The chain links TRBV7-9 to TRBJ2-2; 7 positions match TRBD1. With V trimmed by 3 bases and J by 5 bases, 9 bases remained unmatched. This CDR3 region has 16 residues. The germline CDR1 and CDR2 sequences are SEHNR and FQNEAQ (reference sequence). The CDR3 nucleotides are TGTGCCAGCAGCTTGCCCGACAGGGAAACAACCGGGGAGCTGTTTTTT. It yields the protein CASSLPDRETTGELFF.

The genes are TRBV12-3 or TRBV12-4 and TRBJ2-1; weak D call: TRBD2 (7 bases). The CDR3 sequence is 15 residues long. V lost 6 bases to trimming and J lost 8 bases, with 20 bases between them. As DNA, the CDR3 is TGTGCCAGCAGGGAGGGGGGTCGGGGGGATGATGAGCAGTTCTTC. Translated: CASREGGRGDDEQFF.

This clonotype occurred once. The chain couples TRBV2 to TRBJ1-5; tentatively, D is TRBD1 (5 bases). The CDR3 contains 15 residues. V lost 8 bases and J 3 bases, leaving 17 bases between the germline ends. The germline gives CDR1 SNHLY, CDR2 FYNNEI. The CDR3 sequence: CASGGKGKINQPQHF. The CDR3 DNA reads TGTGCCAGCGGGGGAAAAGGGAAAATCAATCAGCCCCAGCATTTT.

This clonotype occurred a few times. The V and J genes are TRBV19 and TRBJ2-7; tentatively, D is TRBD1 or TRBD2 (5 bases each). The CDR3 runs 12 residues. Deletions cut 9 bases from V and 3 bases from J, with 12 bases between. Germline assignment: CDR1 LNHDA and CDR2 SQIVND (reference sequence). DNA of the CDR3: TGTGCCAGCGAGGGACGGTTCTACGAGCAGTACGTC. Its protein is CASEGRFYEQYV.

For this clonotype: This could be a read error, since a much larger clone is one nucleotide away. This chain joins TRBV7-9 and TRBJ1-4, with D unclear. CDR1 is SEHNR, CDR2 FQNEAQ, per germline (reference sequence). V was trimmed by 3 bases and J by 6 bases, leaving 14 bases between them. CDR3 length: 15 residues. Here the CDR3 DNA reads TGTGCCAGCAGCTTCAACGGGGTTTTGGATGAAAAACTGTTTTTT. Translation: CASSFNGVLDEKLFF.

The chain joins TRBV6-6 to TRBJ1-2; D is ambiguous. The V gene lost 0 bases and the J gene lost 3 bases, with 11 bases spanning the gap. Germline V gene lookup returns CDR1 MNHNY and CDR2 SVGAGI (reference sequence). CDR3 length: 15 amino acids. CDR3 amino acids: CASSYSSTGDYGYTF. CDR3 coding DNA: TGTGCCAGCAGTTACTCGAGTACCGGAGACTATGGCTACACCTTC.

CDR3 DNA sequence: TGCGCCAGCAGCTTTGGTAGACCTAGCACAGATACGCAGTATTTT. Amino acids: CASSFGRPSTDTQYF. This chain uses TRBV5-1 with TRBJ2-3; no reliable D call. Germline loops: CDR1 SGHRS, CDR2 YFSETQ. Deletions cut 2 bases from V and 0 bases from J, with 10 bases between. The CDR3 length is 15 residues.